This T cell receptor (beta chain) derives from a study of vaccination effects on CD4 cells after COVID-19. Study-wide context: Vaccination of participants consisted of two doses of either the BNT162b2 or mRNA-1273 vaccine. Findings and limits, study-wide: Pronounced clonal contraction occurred in clones induced by infection and by vaccine late after vaccination.

Produced via immunoSEQ multiplex PCR; TCRdb's table is partial and in-frame only. The sample lists some 41,000 clones, over 65% seen once, with under 15% in the top ten. CDR1 and CDR2 from the germline V gene are MRHNA and SNTAGT. CDR3 length equals 15 residues. Losses at the gene ends were 6 bases for V and 0 bases for J; bases not matched to a gene: 6. About this clone itself: Its antigen is unknown.

After expansion with viral peptide pools in the ViraFEST assay, antigen-specific CD4+ T cells were sequenced. Isolation of CD4+ T cells took place after approximately ten days of culture. Nobody among the vaccine recipients had prior SARS-CoV-2 infection (nucleocapsid antibodies were negative). Cultures used roughly 2.2 million PBMC per well, about 10 IU/ml IL-2 and around 9.7 ug/ml peptides. IL-2 medium took the place of half the medium on both days 3 and 7. This TCR derives from a human donor who received a COVID-19 vaccine. Specimen: CD4+ T cells from PBMCs cultured with HCoV-OC43 spike peptides, collected before COVID-19 vaccination. Regarding subset: HCoV-OC43 spike overlapping peptide pool stimulation. The chain uses TRBV6-4 and TRBJ2-3; 7 bases match TRBD2. CDR3 sequence reads: CASSEGTTSTDTQYF. The CDR3 DNA sequence: TGTGCCAGCAGCGAAGGGACTACTAGCACAGATACGCAGTATTTT.